The 5 T cell receptor beta chains presented below share a single source sample, sequenced in a study of blood T cell repertoires in COVID-19 (dated by TCRdb to the early 2020s). Library creation used the immunoSEQ multiplex PCR assay. In TCRdb, the immuneACCESS table is reduced to in-frame sequences with V and J assigned. These tables do not hold every clone; where another copy was compared, an unresolved V gene accounts for under half, and the others remain unexplained. The sample table shows fewer than 200,000 clones, and around 90% are seen once. About 9.4% of the sample rests with the top ten. The sequenced sample consisted of PBMCs or T cells enriched from blood (not recorded which). These receptors were taken from a woman between 18 and 29 years old who had recovered from COVID-19.

J is TRBJ1-4 and V is TRBV27, with D unclear. The germline V gene has CDR1 MNHEY and CDR2 SMNVEV (reference sequence). CDR3 length: 14 residues. V was shortened by 7 bases and J by 3 bases, with 12 bases between the two germline ends. CDR3 loop: CASKRVTANEKLFF. CDR3 DNA: TGTGCCAGCAAGAGGGTTACAGCTAATGAAAAACTGTTTTTT.

The J gene is TRBJ2-7, the V gene TRBV7-8; tentative D call: TRBD1 (7 bases). Trimming cost V 4 bases and J 7 bases, with 29 bases left between them. CDR1 and CDR2 (germline): SGHVS, FQNEAQ. This CDR3 has 18 residues. In DNA, the CDR3 is TGTGCCAGCAGCTCGGTTCCCGGGGACAGAGGAAAAGGGGGGGAGCAGTACTTC. It codes for CASSSVPGDRGKGGEQYF. The complete variable domain, with remaining parts taken from reference TRBV7-8 and TRBJ2-7, reads GAGVSQSPRYKVAKRGQDVALRCDPISGHVSLFWYQQALGQGPEFLTYFQNEAQLDKSGLPSDRFFAERPEGSVSTLKIQRTQQEDSAVYLCASSSVPGDRGKGGEQYFGPGTRLTVT.

V usage is TRBV5-4 and J usage is TRBJ2-7; 9 bases fit TRBD1. Germline V CDR1 and CDR2: SGHNT, YYREEE (reference sequence). This CDR3 spans 16 amino acids. V was clipped by 4 bases and J by 3 bases; unmatched bases: 11. This chain's CDR3 is CASSNSPGQGYYEQYF. For the CDR3, the DNA is TGTGCCAGCAGCAATTCCCCGGGACAGGGTTACTACGAGCAGTACTTC. The whole variable domain, filled in from reference TRBV5-4 and TRBJ2-7, reads ETGVTQSPTHLIKTRGQQVTLRCSSQSGHNTVSWYQQALGQGPQFIFQYYREEENGRGNFPPRFSGLQFPNYSSELNVNALELDDSALYLCASSNSPGQGYYEQYFGPGTRLTVT.

This clone was detected ten times or more. The chain links TRBV4-2 to TRBJ2-3; D is ambiguous. This CDR3 has 18 residues. V gave up 2 bases and J gave up 2 bases, with 20 bases separating them. Germline values: CDR1 LGHNA, CDR2 YNFKEQ. The CDR3 DNA follows: TGTGCCAGCAGCCAAACCCCCGGAACTACGTCTCACACAGATACGCAGTATTTT. Translated: CASSQTPGTTSHTDTQYF.

CDR3 in DNA: TGCAGCGCCGCAGGGGAAGGAAATCAGCCCCAGCATTTT. The encoded protein is CSAAGEGNQPQHF. This chain uses TRBV29-1 with TRBJ1-5; maybe TRBD1 (6 bases). The CDR3 runs 13 residues. Trimming pared 7 bases from V and 4 bases from J, leaving 14 bases between. Germline CDR1 is SQVTM and CDR2 is ANQGSEA.